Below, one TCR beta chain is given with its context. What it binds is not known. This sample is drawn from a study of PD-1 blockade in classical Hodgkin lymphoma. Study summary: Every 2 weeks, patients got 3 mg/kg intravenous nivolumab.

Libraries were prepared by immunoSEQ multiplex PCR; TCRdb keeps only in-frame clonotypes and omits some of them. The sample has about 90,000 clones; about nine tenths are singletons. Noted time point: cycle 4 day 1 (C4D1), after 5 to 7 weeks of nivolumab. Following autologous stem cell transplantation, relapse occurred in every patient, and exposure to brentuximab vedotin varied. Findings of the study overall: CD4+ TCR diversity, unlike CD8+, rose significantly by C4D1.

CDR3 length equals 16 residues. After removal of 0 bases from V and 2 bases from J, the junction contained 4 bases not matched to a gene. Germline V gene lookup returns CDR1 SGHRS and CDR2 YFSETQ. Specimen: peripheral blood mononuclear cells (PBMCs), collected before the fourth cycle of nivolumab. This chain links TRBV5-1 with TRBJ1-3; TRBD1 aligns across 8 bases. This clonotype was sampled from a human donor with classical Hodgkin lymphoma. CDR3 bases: TGCGCCAGCAGCTTGGTCTACAGGGGGACTGGAAACACCATATATTTT. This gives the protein CASSLVYRGTGNTIYF. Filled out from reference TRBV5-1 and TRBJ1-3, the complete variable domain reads KAGVTQTPRYLIKTRGQQVTLSCSPISGHRSVSWYQQTPGQGLQFLFEYFSETQRNKGNFPGRFSGRQFSNSRSEMNVSTLELGDSALYLCASSLVYRGTGNTIYFGEGSWLTVV.